The sample holds a few counts of the clone carrying this T cell receptor (beta chain). A second PCR, run for about 6 to 11 cycles, used a sample-barcoded 5' primer plus a J-beta primer mix. In TCRdb, the 5' RACE reads were re-called with MiXCR into one record per CDR3 protein. The profile shows roughly 1 million distinct CDR3 sequences, almost 25% of them singletons. The data are from a study of blood T cells in healthy people across ages. The CDR3 sequence is 17 residues long. Germline CDR1 MDHEN, CDR2 SYDVKM. Another study also made use of these data, one on T cells of mothers and their children. That paper adds: Second-PCR amplification with M1S added sample barcodes and 2-4 random nucleotides.

This rearrangement joins TRBV28 to TRBJ2-5, with 9 bases lining up with TRBD1. The last part of the DNA fits TRBJ2-1 better; the J call may be wrong. Sequencing used blood. This TCR was recovered from a girl aged 2 to 9 in good health. The CDR3 is CASSFPHSSRQGGEQFF. The CDR3 DNA is TGTGCCAGCAGTTTTCCACATTCCAGCAGACAGGGGGGTGAGCAGTTCTTC.